Shown below are 9 T cell receptor beta chains from a single sample sequenced in a study of T cell responses to AZD1222 COVID-19 vaccine. Sequenced by immunoSEQ multiplex PCR; TCRdb stores in-frame clones only, minus some. The data show some 130,000 clones, about 87% seen once. Specimen: peripheral blood, collected on day 0 of AZD1222 vaccination. The origin of the receptors is an adult in good health.

This clone is a singleton in its sample. J is TRBJ2-7 and V is TRBV5-1; 10 bases align to TRBD2. J gave up 2 bases and V 4 bases, and 6 bases lay outside the gene matches. This CDR3 spans 15 amino acids. Per germline, CDR1 SGHRS and CDR2 YFSETQ. The CDR3 loop is CASSPSGRAPYEQYF. The CDR3 nucleotides read TGCGCCAGCAGCCCCAGCGGGAGGGCCCCCTACGAGCAGTACTTC.

V gene TRBV4-3 combines with J gene TRBJ2-1; D remains ambiguous. Deletions cut 0 bases from V and 4 bases from J, with 7 bases between. The CDR3 covers 14 residues. Germline values: CDR1 LGHNA, CDR2 YSLEER. CDR3 protein: CASSQDSSYNEQFF. The CDR3 region has the DNA TGCGCCAGCAGCCAAGACTCCTCTTACAATGAGCAGTTCTTC.

The chain uses TRBV19 and TRBJ1-4; no clear D. Germline V gene sequence: CDR1 LNHDA, CDR2 SQIVND (reference sequence). The CDR3 contains 12 residues. With 6 bases removed from V and 6 bases from J, the gap between germline ends came to 8 bases. The CDR3 sequence: CASSGGYEKLFF. The CDR3 DNA is TGTGCCAGTAGCGGAGGGTATGAAAAACTGTTTTTT.

The chain combines TRBV7-2 with TRBJ1-4; a possible D gene is TRBD1 (5 bases). The V gene lost 5 bases and the J gene lost 4 bases, with 14 bases spanning the gap. CDR3 length: 15 amino acids. In germline, CDR1 is SGHTA, CDR2 FQGNSA. The CDR3, as DNA: TGTGCCAGCAGCCCACAGACAGCTTATAATGAAAAACTGTTTTTT. Translating gives CASSPQTAYNEKLFF. The full variable domain, rest sourced from reference TRBV7-2 and TRBJ1-4, is GAGVSQSPSNKVTEKGKDVELRCDPISGHTALYWYRQSLGQGLEFLIYFQGNSAPDKSGLPSDRFSAERTGGSVSTLTIQRTQQEDSAVYLCASSPQTAYNEKLFFGSGTQLSVL.

This rearrangement joins TRBV27 to TRBJ1-3; possibly TRBD1 for D (5 bases). The germline V gene encodes CDR1 MNHEY and CDR2 SMNVEV (reference sequence). CDR3 length: 13 residues. Trimming removed 6 bases from V and 4 bases from J, with 10 bases in between. CDR3 sequence reads: CASSRPGGNTIYF. The CDR3 DNA reads as TGTGCCAGCAGCCGCCCAGGGGGAAACACCATATATTTT.

The genes are TRBV7-9 and TRBJ1-2, with D hard to call. CDR3 length: 15 residues. Germline V gene lookup returns CDR1 SEHNR and CDR2 FQNEAQ (reference sequence). The V end was cut by 1 base, the J end by 5 bases, with 14 bases between. The CDR3 spells CASSLGSRRGYGYTF. The DNA of the CDR3 is TGTGCCAGCAGCTTAGGGTCAAGGCGAGGGTATGGCTACACCTTC.

The chain carries TRBV28 and TRBJ1-2; D is unresolved. The germline CDR1 and CDR2 sequences are MDHEN and SYDVKM. V was trimmed by 7 bases and J by 2 bases, leaving 5 bases between them. CDR3 length: 11 residues. CDR3 sequence reads: CASKVNYGYTF. The CDR3 bases are TGTGCCAGCAAGGTCAACTATGGCTACACCTTC.

The J gene is TRBJ2-1, the V gene TRBV10-3; possibly TRBD2 for D (5 bases). Deletions cut 8 bases from V and 6 bases from J, with 5 bases between. Germline V gene lookup returns CDR1 ENHRY and CDR2 SYGVKD. The CDR3 consists of 10 residues. The CDR3 loop is CAIGSNEQFF. In nucleotides, the CDR3 is TGTGCCATCGGGAGCAATGAGCAGTTCTTC.

The chain carries TRBV11-2 and TRBJ1-3; D is perhaps TRBD1 (5 bases). CDR3 length equals 17 residues. V lost 3 bases to trimming and J lost 0 bases, with 15 bases between them. The germline V gene has CDR1 SGHAT and CDR2 FQNNGV. CDR3 sequence (DNA): TGTGCCAGCAGCTTTAGGACATGGACGAACTCTGGAAACACCATATATTTT. Residues: CASSFRTWTNSGNTIYF.